Below, 20 T cell receptor beta chains from the same sample are listed, as sequenced in a study of T cell responses to AZD1222 COVID-19 vaccine. Sequencing was performed with immunoSEQ multiplex PCR; in TCRdb, only in-frame clones are kept and a portion is missing. The table records about 180,000 clones, just over 85% of them present only once. Material: peripheral blood, obtained 28 days after the second AZD1222 dose. Receptors were obtained from an adult who received the AZD1222 COVID-19 vaccine.

CDR3 sequence: CASSLEGIGTGELFF. The CDR3 nucleotides read TGCGCCAGCAGCTTGGAGGGGATAGGCACCGGGGAGCTGTTTTTT. The rearrangement joins TRBV5-1 to TRBJ2-2, with D possibly TRBD1 on 5 matching bases. This CDR3 has 15 residues. Germline V gene sequence: CDR1 SGHRS, CDR2 YFSETQ. The V and J ends lost 0 bases and 4 bases respectively, with 10 bases between them.

The table lists this clone with a count of one. The chain combines TRBV10-3 with TRBJ1-1; D call uncertain. The CDR3 loop spans 16 amino acids. Trimming left V 2 bases short and J 2 bases short, with 15 bases between. Germline CDR1 reads ENHRY; CDR2 reads SYGVKD. This chain's CDR3 is CAISEPTALGNTEAFF. The CDR3 nucleotides read TGTGCCATCAGTGAGCCGACGGCCTTAGGCAACACTGAAGCTTTCTTT.

This rearrangement joins TRBV2 to TRBJ1-4; D might be TRBD1 (5 bases). The CDR3 extends over 14 amino acids. Looked up from germline, CDR1 is SNHLY and CDR2 is FYNNEI. The V end lost 3 bases, the J end lost 5 bases, and 10 bases lay between the germline ends. CDR3 DNA: TGTGCCAGCAGTGACGGGGGGAGGAATGAAAAACTGTTTTTT. Translating gives CASSDGGRNEKLFF.

The chain uses TRBV10-3 and TRBJ1-6; 7 bases map to TRBD1. CDR1 is ENHRY and CDR2 is SYGVKD in the germline V gene. The CDR3 contains 13 residues. V dropped 6 bases and J dropped 9; count of bases not matched to a gene: 5. The CDR3 region has the DNA TGTGCCATCAGCGACAGGGAAAGTTCACCCCTCCACTTT. It specifies CAISDRESSPLHF.

The V call is TRBV5-1, the J call TRBJ1-2; D is uncertain. The ends were cut back, 0 bases at V and 2 bases at J, with 11 bases in the middle. The CDR3 consists of 15 residues. The germline CDR1 and CDR2 sequences are SGHRS and YFSETQ. The CDR3 DNA follows: TGCGCCAGCAGCTTGGTTACAAATCCCAACTATGGCTACACCTTC. Amino acid sequence: CASSLVTNPNYGYTF.

Turning to this clone: The sample contains more than one DNA sequence encoding this CDR3. The V gene is TRBV7-2, the J gene TRBJ1-5; D gene unclear. V dropped 5 bases and J dropped 1 base, with 6 bases sitting between them. The CDR3 sequence is 13 residues long. Germline CDR1 is SGHTA and CDR2 is FQGNSA. In DNA form, the CDR3 reads TGTGCCAGCAGCCTCAACAGCAATCAGCCCCAGCATTTT. It encodes CASSLNSNQPQHF.

The chain couples TRBV28 to TRBJ2-7, with D uncertain. The CDR3 loop spans 14 amino acids. V was trimmed by 2 bases and J by 3 bases, leaving 11 bases between them. Germline V CDR1 and CDR2: MDHEN, SYDVKM. The CDR3 is CASSLGWQNYEQYF. CDR3 nucleotides: TGTGCCAGCAGTTTAGGGTGGCAGAACTACGAGCAGTACTTC.

The chain is built from TRBV6-5 and TRBJ2-5, with 8 nucleotides matching TRBD2. Losses at the gene ends were 6 bases for V and 4 bases for J; bases not matched to a gene: 10. CDR3 length: 15 residues. Germline-derived CDR1 and CDR2 are MNHEY and SVGAGI. CDR3 sequence reads: CASRRAGGILETQYF. CDR3 nucleotide sequence: TGTGCCAGCAGACGTGCGGGGGGAATACTAGAGACCCAGTACTTC.

As concerns this clone: The same CDR3 also results from other DNA sequences found in this sample. This chain connects TRBV15 to TRBJ2-7; D is unresolved. The CDR3 loop spans 14 amino acids. V was trimmed by 0 bases and J by 4 bases, leaving 10 bases between them. Germline V gene data show CDR1 as LNHNV and CDR2 as YYDKDF (reference sequence). The CDR3 DNA is TGTGCCACCAGCAGAGATAGGGCTGCGTACGAGCAGTACTTC. It specifies CATSRDRAAYEQYF. Combining the CDR3 with reference TRBV15 and TRBJ2-7 gives the whole variable domain DAMVIQNPRYQVTQFGKPVTLSCSQTLNHNVMYWYQQKSSQAPKLLFHYYDKDFNNEADTPDNFQSRRPNTSFCFLDIRSPGLGDTAMYLCATSRDRAAYEQYFGPGTRLTVT.

This chain joins TRBV19 and TRBJ1-1, with 9 bases matching TRBD1. CDR3 length: 13 amino acids. CDR1 and CDR2 (germline): LNHDA, SQIVND (reference sequence). The V and J ends lost 1 base and 12 bases, in that order; junction bases with no gene match: 6. The CDR3, as DNA: TGTGCCAGTAGTATAGGTGGGACAGGGAGGTCTTTCTTT. It codes for CASSIGGTGRSFF.

V is TRBV5-4 and J is TRBJ1-1, with TRBD1 identical over 7 bases. Germline-derived CDR1 and CDR2 are SGHNT and YYREEE (reference sequence). This CDR3 region has 14 residues. V lost 4 bases, J lost 0 bases, and 3 bases stayed unmatched. The CDR3 reads CASSRGGMNTEAFF. CDR3 in DNA: TGTGCCAGCAGCCGAGGGGGCATGAACACTGAAGCTTTCTTT.

V and J are TRBV11-2 and TRBJ2-7; TRBD1 aligns across 9 bases. Looked up from germline, CDR1 is SGHAT and CDR2 is FQNNGV. Trimming removed 2 bases from V and 4 bases from J; junction bases left unmatched: 6. The CDR3 runs to 15 residues. The CDR3 coding sequence is TGTGCCAGCAGCTTATGGGGGACAGGGTCGTACGAGCAGTACTTC. The encoded protein is CASSLWGTGSYEQYF.

This chain connects TRBV29-1 to TRBJ2-2; 7 bases agree with TRBD1. V shed 4 bases and J 0 bases; nucleotides not matched to a gene: 2. The length of the CDR3 is 14 residues. Germline CDR1 and CDR2: SQVTM and ANQGSEA. The CDR3 reads CSVADRTNTGELFF. CDR3 in DNA: TGCAGCGTTGCGGACAGGACGAACACCGGGGAGCTGTTTTTT.

V is TRBV19 and J is TRBJ1-4, with D perhaps TRBD1 (6 bases). The CDR3 sequence is 17 residues long. Germline CDR1 is LNHDA and CDR2 is SQIVND (reference sequence). V was cut by 4 bases and J by 0 bases, with 15 bases left in between. The CDR3 is CASSTGGARSTNEKLFF. The CDR3 DNA sequence: TGTGCCAGTAGTACGGGGGGCGCGCGGTCAACTAATGAAAAACTGTTTTTT. Combining the CDR3 with reference TRBV19 and TRBJ1-4 gives the whole variable domain DGGITQSPKYLFRKEGQNVTLSCEQNLNHDAMYWYRQDPGQGLRLIYYSQIVNDFQKGDIAEGYSVSREKKESFPLTVTSAQKNPTAFYLCASSTGGARSTNEKLFFGSGTQLSVL.

This chain uses TRBV11-1 with TRBJ2-1, with 9 bases aligning to TRBD2. Germline values: CDR1 SGHAT, CDR2 FQDESV (reference sequence). This CDR3 region has 15 residues. V dropped 7 bases and J dropped 4; count of bases not matched to a gene: 8. The CDR3 DNA reads TGTGCCAGCACCCCTAAGACTAGCGGATACAATGAGCAGTTCTTC. This translates into CASTPKTSGYNEQFF.

The chain combines TRBV9 with TRBJ2-1; 7 bases fit TRBD1. The CDR3 extends over 14 amino acids. The J segment lost 6 bases and the V segment lost 1 base, leaving 4 bases of the junction unmatched. Germline V gene lookup returns CDR1 SGDLS and CDR2 YYNGEE. This chain's CDR3 is CASSVTGVVNEQFF. CDR3 nucleotides: TGTGCCAGCAGCGTAACAGGGGTTGTCAATGAGCAGTTCTTC.

This chain joins TRBV6-5 and TRBJ2-7; 9 bases agree with TRBD2. With 6 bases clipped from V and 2 bases from J, the junction kept 8 bases outside the gene matches. This CDR3 is built from 15 residues. Germline lookup yields CDR1 MNHEY and CDR2 SVGAGI. The CDR3, as DNA: TGTGCCAGCAGCAAGACTAGCGGACAAACCTACGAGCAGTACTTC. Its translation: CASSKTSGQTYEQYF.

This clone came up a few times. This chain links TRBV7-9 with TRBJ2-7; weak D call: TRBD1 (5 bases). V dropped 3 bases and J dropped 3 bases, with 12 bases sitting between them. This CDR3 contains 14 residues. Germline lookup yields CDR1 SEHNR and CDR2 FQNEAQ (reference sequence). In DNA form, the CDR3 reads TGTGCCAGCAGCTTCCCGCCAGGGCTCTACGAGCAGTACTTC. As protein: CASSFPPGLYEQYF. The full variable domain, completed using reference TRBV7-9 and TRBJ2-7, is DTGVSQNPRHKITKRGQNVTFRCDPISEHNRLYWYRQTLGQGPEFLTYFQNEAQLEKSRLLSDRFSAERPKGSFSTLEIQRTEQGDSAMYLCASSFPPGLYEQYFGPGTRLTVT.

The chain couples TRBV5-1 to TRBJ2-3; D is ambiguous. V lost 1 base and J lost 2, with 11 bases in between. CDR1 and CDR2 from the germline V gene are SGHRS and YFSETQ. The CDR3 consists of 15 residues. CDR3 nucleotide sequence: TGCGCCAGCAGCTTGTACGGAGAAAACACAGATACGCAGTATTTT. The encoded protein is CASSLYGENTDTQYF. The variable domain in full, with the rest retrieved from reference TRBV5-1 and TRBJ2-3, is KAGVTQTPRYLIKTRGQQVTLSCSPISGHRSVSWYQQTPGQGLQFLFEYFSETQRNKGNFPGRFSGRQFSNSRSEMNVSTLELGDSALYLCASSLYGENTDTQYFGPGTRLTVL.

Comment on this clone: The germline gene is not matched at one end of the junction; a read error may be the cause. The gene calls are TRBV7-7 and TRBJ1-1; D unresolved. This CDR3 region has 13 residues. Germline V CDR1 and CDR2: SSHAT, FNYEAQ (reference sequence). The CDR3 DNA reads TGTGCTAGCAGCTTAGACACCCACACTGAAGCTTTCTTT. Protein product: CASSLDTHTEAFF.